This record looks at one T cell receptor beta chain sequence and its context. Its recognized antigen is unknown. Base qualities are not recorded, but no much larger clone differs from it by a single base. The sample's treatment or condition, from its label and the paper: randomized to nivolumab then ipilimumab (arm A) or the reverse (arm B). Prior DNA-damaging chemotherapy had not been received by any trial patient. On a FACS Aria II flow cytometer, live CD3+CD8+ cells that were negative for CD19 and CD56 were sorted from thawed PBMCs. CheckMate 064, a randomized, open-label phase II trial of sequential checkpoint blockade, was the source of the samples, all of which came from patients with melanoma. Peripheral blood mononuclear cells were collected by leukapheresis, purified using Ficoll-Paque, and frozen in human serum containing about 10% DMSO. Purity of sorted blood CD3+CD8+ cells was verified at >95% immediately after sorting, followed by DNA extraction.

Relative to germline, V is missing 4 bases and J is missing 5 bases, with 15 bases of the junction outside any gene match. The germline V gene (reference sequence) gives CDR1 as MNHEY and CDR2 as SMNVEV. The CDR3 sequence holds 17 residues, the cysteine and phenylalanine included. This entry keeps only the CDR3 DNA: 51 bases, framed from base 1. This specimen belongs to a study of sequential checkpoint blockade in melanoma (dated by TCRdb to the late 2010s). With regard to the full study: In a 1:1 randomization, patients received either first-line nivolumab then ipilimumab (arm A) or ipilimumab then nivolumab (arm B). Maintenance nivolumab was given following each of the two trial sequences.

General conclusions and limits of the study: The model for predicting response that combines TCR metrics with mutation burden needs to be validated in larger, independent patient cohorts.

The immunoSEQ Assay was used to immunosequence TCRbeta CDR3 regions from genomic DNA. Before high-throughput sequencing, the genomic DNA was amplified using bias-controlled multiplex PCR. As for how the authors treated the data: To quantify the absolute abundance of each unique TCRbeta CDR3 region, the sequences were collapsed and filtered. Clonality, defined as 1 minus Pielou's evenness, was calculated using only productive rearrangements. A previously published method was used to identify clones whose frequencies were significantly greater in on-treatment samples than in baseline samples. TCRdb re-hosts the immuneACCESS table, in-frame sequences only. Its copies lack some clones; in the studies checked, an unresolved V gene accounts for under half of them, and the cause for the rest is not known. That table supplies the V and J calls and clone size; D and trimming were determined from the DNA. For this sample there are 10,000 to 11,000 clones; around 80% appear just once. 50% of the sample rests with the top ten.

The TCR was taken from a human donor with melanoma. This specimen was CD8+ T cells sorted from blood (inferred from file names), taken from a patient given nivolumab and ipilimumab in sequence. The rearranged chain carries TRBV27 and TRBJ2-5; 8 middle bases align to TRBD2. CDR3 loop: CASSSLRTGGALETQYF. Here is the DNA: TGTGCCAGCAGTTCCCTCCGTACCGGGGGGGCCCTGGAGACCCAGTACTTC.